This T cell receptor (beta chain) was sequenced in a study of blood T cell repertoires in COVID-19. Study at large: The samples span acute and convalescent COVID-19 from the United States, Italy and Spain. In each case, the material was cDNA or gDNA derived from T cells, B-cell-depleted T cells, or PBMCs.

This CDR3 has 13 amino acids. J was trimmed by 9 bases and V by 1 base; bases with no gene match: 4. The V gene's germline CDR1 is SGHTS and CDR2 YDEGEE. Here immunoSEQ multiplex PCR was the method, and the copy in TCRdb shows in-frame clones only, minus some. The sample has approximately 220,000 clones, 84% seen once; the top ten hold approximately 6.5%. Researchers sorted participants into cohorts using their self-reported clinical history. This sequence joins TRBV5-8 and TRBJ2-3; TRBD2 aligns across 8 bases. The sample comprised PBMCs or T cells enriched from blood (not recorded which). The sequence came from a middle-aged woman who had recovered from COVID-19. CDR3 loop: CASSLPGGQTQYF. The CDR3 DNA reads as TGTGCCAGCAGCTTGCCGGGAGGGCAGACGCAGTATTTT.